The clone carrying this T cell receptor (beta chain) was detected ten times or more. Its target is not known. The data belong to a study of early T cells in non-severe SARS-CoV-2 infection. Findings and caveats of the study: There was a bias toward anti-spike CD8 responses in VDJdb matching, which missed private and CD4 specificities.

Unique molecular identifier tags were affixed to discrete cDNA molecules. TCRdb re-called the 5' RACE reads through MiXCR, storing one row per CDR3 protein. Of 20,000 to 30,000 distinct CDR3 sequences in the sample, roughly 4.2% were seen once. CDR1 is LNHDA and CDR2 is SQIVND in the germline V gene (reference sequence). Trimming took 3 bases from V and 7 from J; bases not matched to a gene: 9. There are 15 residues in the CDR3. The sequencing sample was made of whole blood. This clonotype was obtained from an adult who was a healthcare worker with PCR-confirmed SARS-CoV-2 infection or an uninfected control (not recorded which). The rearrangement links TRBV19 to TRBJ1-5, with 7 bases aligning to TRBD1. CDR3 sequence reads: CASSMTGYGGQPQHF. DNA of the CDR3: TGTGCCAGTAGTATGACAGGGTACGGCGGGCAGCCCCAGCATTTT.